This T cell receptor beta chain was found in a study of response to subunit inactivated influenza vaccine. The V gene lost 5 bases and the J gene lost 0 bases, with 10 bases spanning the gap. CDR3 length: 15 residues. Germline-derived CDR1 and CDR2 are MGHRA and YSYEKL. General observations from the study: After each seasonal influenza vaccination, few new T cells are recruited, the authors suggested.

A note on this clonotype: Its antigen is unidentified.

TCRdb re-derived calls from the RT-PCR reads in MiXCR, one entry per CDR3 protein. The sample includes about 650,000 distinct CDR3 sequences, about a sixth of them seen just once. The sequences come from PBMCs from blood, collected 11 to 12 days after vaccination. The receptor was derived from a man between 45 and 60 years old who received an inactivated influenza vaccine. The chain employs TRBV4-1 and TRBJ2-2; TRBD2 is a possible D gene (5 bases). The CDR3 coding sequence is TGCGCCAGCAGCTCCGGGATATCGAACACCGGGGAGCTGTTTTTT. Amino acid sequence: CASSSGISNTGELFF.